The entry below gives a single TCR beta chain sequence along with its context. Germline CDR1 reads MNHEY; CDR2 reads SMNVEV (reference sequence). Trimming left V 3 bases short and J 6 bases short, with 6 bases between. The CDR3 has 12 residues. Authors' analysis steps: Amplification of reference gene primers provided the estimated nucleated cell counts. TCRdb's copy holds only in-frame clones and misses some; the assay was immunoSEQ multiplex PCR. The V and J calls and clone size were taken over from that table, and D and trimming were inferred from the DNA. The table records 130,000 to 150,000 clones, 70% to 85% of them present only once. The data derive from a study of blood T cell repertoires in COVID-19. About the research overall: Samples of COVID-19 (acute and convalescent) were obtained from the United States, Italy and Spain. PBMCs, B-cell-depleted T cells, or T cells were the source of the cDNA or gDNA that made up the material.

The sequence came from an elderly woman with acute or convalescent COVID-19. The specimen was peripheral blood. The gene calls are TRBV27 and TRBJ2-1, with D uncertain. CDR3 amino acids: CASSFSSNEQFF. DNA for the CDR3: TGTGCCAGCAGTTTTAGCAGCAATGAGCAGTTCTTC.